The next 28 T cell receptor beta chains were all read from a single sample in a study of T cells in tumors after PD-1 blockade (dated by TCRdb to 2018 to 2020). The library came from the immunoSEQ multiplex PCR assay. What TCRdb holds here is the immuneACCESS table cut down to in-frame rearrangements. Part of the clones is not present; checked against another copy, under half of the missing clones reflect an unresolved V gene, and the others are unexplained. The sample table contains around 51,000 clones; only one count was recorded for 81% of them. The ten largest make up under 5% of the sample. This specimen's time point label, per the study, means: before anti-PD-1 therapy. The specimen comprised PBMCs, sampled before anti-PD-1 treatment. The origin of the receptors is a human donor with basal cell carcinoma.

The rearrangement links TRBV6-5 to TRBJ2-3, with D tentatively TRBD2 (6 bases). Germline V gene lookup returns CDR1 MNHEY and CDR2 SVGAGI. V was shortened by 6 bases and J by 0 bases, with 13 bases between the two germline ends. The length of the CDR3 is 15 residues. The CDR3: CASSPQLASTDTQYF. The CDR3 DNA sequence: TGTGCCAGCAGCCCCCAGCTAGCGAGCACAGATACGCAGTATTTT.

The chain links TRBV5-6 to TRBJ2-6, with 10 bases identical to TRBD1. This CDR3 region has 18 residues. Per germline, CDR1 SGHDT and CDR2 YYEEEE. V lost 1 base to trimming and J lost 3 bases; unmatched junction nucleotides: 7. The CDR3 region is CASSLPGQGGYGANVLTF. CDR3 bases: TGTGCCAGCAGCTTGCCCGGACAGGGGGGATATGGGGCCAACGTCCTGACTTTC.

The chain joins TRBV9 to TRBJ2-7, with TRBD1 as a possible D gene (6 bases). The germline V gene has CDR1 SGDLS and CDR2 YYNGEE. This CDR3 is built from 15 residues. V lost 3 bases, J lost 3 bases, and 16 bases lay in between. DNA of the CDR3: TGTGCCAGCAGCGCGACAGGCCATGGCTTCTACGAGCAGTACTTC. Translating gives CASSATGHGFYEQYF.

The V gene is TRBV27, the J gene TRBJ1-5; 7 bases map to TRBD1. The V and J ends lost 4 bases and 7 bases, in that order; junction bases with no gene match: 10. This CDR3 has 15 residues. The V gene's germline CDR1 is MNHEY and CDR2 SMNVEV (reference sequence). The CDR3 is CASSSLRQGRQPQHF. The CDR3 bases are TGTGCCAGCAGTTCTCTCCGACAGGGAAGGCAGCCCCAGCATTTT.

Remarks on this clone: Distinct nucleotide sequences in the sample also encode this CDR3. The CDR3 loop reads CASSKLGTAVYEQYF. CDR3 sequence (DNA): TGTGCCAGCAGCAAACTTGGGACAGCCGTCTACGAGCAGTACTTC. The V call is TRBV28, the J call TRBJ2-7, with TRBD1 matching over 7 bases. CDR3 size: 15 residues. With V trimmed by 6 bases and J by 3 bases, 11 bases remained unmatched. CDR1 and CDR2 (germline): MDHEN, SYDVKM.

The chain uses TRBV11-2 and TRBJ2-4, with 9 nucleotides matching TRBD2. From germline, CDR1 is SGHAT and CDR2 FQNNGV. After removal of 4 bases from V and 0 bases from J, the junction contained 13 bases not matched to a gene. There are 19 residues in the CDR3. CDR3 loop: CASSSGGGAESIAKNIQYF. The CDR3 bases are TGTGCCAGCAGCTCCGGCGGGGGGGCGGAATCCATAGCCAAAAACATTCAGTACTTC.

This sequence joins TRBV2 and TRBJ1-2; 9 positions agree with TRBD1. The CDR3 has 15 amino acids. The germline gives CDR1 SNHLY, CDR2 FYNNEI. V was pared by 10 bases and J by 4 bases, with 13 bases of the junction left unmatched. CDR3 DNA: TGTGCCACCGACAGGGGGGATACATCGGGCTATGGCTACACCTTC. This gives the protein CATDRGDTSGYGYTF.

In its sample, this clone was seen once. The gene calls are TRBV5-1 and TRBJ1-2, with TRBD1 matching over 7 bases. With 0 bases clipped from V and 2 bases from J, the junction kept 1 base outside the gene matches. From germline, CDR1 is SGHRS and CDR2 YFSETQ. This CDR3 is built from 14 residues. The CDR3 nucleotides read TGCGCCAGCAGCTTGGAGACAGGGAACTATGGCTACACCTTC. Its translation is CASSLETGNYGYTF.

This clone was recorded once. This sequence joins TRBV3-1 (or the pseudogene TRBV3-2) and TRBJ1-1, with 7 bases that match TRBD1. Germline trimming cut 3 bases from V and 0 bases from J; bases unmatched to any gene: 1. The germline V gene encodes CDR1 LGHDT and CDR2 YNNKEL (reference sequence). There are 14 residues in the CDR3. CDR3 nucleotides: TGTGCCAGCAGCCAGGGACAGTTGAACACTGAAGCTTTCTTT. Translated: CASSQGQLNTEAFF.

The chain couples TRBV30 to TRBJ2-7; the D is unclear. Trimming cost V 2 bases and J 3 bases, with 14 bases left between them. Germline CDR1 and CDR2: GTSNPN and SVGIG (reference sequence). The CDR3 loop spans 14 amino acids. The CDR3 reads CAWSYPARSYEQYF. Written as DNA, the CDR3 is TGTGCCTGGAGTTACCCGGCCAGGAGCTACGAGCAGTACTTC. The whole variable domain, remainder taken from reference TRBV30 and TRBJ2-7, is SQTIHQWPATLVQPVGSPLSLECTVEGTSNPNLYWYRQAAGRGLQLLFYSVGIGQISSEVPQNLSASRPQDRQFILSSKKLLLSDSGFYLCAWSYPARSYEQYFGPGTRLTVT.

For this clone: This sample also contains other DNA sequences that code for the same CDR3. V is TRBV6-4 and J is TRBJ1-5; no clear D gene. The CDR3 runs 13 residues. The V end was cut by 3 bases, the J end by 1 base, with 4 bases between. Germline CDR1 MRHNA, CDR2 SNTAGT. The CDR3 DNA reads TGTGCCAGCAGTGAGGGGAGCAATCAGCCCCAGCATTTT. It codes for CASSEGSNQPQHF.

V gene TRBV3-1 (or the pseudogene TRBV3-2) combines with J gene TRBJ2-2; D possibly corresponds to TRBD2 (5 bases). The germline CDR1 and CDR2 sequences are LGHDT and YNNKEL (reference sequence). V was shortened by 4 bases and J by 4 bases, with 25 bases between the two germline ends. The CDR3 consists of 19 residues. CDR3 in DNA: TGTGCCAGCAGCCCCGGAACGCTGGAACGGGGTCGGGGCACCGGGGAGCTGTTTTTT. Its protein is CASSPGTLERGRGTGELFF.

This chain joins TRBV18 and TRBJ2-2, with 7 bases that match TRBD1. With V trimmed by 3 bases and J by 3 bases, 4 bases remained unmatched. Germline V gene lookup returns CDR1 KGHSH and CDR2 LQKENI. This CDR3 spans 15 amino acids. The CDR3 region is CASSPRGGDTGELFF. DNA for the CDR3: TGTGCCAGCTCACCTCGAGGGGGCGACACCGGGGAGCTGTTTTTT.

The chain links TRBV5-1 to TRBJ2-3; possibly TRBD1 for D (6 bases). This CDR3 comprises 14 residues. CDR1 and CDR2 (germline): SGHRS, YFSETQ. The V and J ends lost 0 bases and 4 bases respectively, with 9 bases between them. CDR3 sequence reads: CASSLVAGADTQYF. Written as DNA, the CDR3 is TGCGCCAGCAGCTTGGTAGCAGGGGCAGATACGCAGTATTTT.

The count of this clone is one. The V and J genes are TRBV5-4 and TRBJ1-1, with 7 bases identical to TRBD1. J gave up 5 bases and V 5 bases, and 9 bases lay outside the gene matches. Germline V gene sequence: CDR1 SGHNT, CDR2 YYREEE (reference sequence). The CDR3 is 14 amino acids. The CDR3 DNA is TGTGCCAGCAGTTCCGACAGGGCTGGGACTGAAGCTTTCTTT. As protein: CASSSDRAGTEAFF.

The genes are TRBV18 and TRBJ2-1, with 7 bases lining up with TRBD2. Germline CDR1 and CDR2: KGHSH and LQKENI. The CDR3 runs 16 residues. The junction had 11 bases not matched to a gene; V was cut back by 3 bases and J by 6 bases. The CDR3 is CASSPLLPGGGNEQFF. CDR3 bases: TGTGCCAGCTCACCCCTTCTCCCGGGGGGAGGCAATGAGCAGTTCTTC. Supplemented by reference TRBV18 and TRBJ2-1, the full variable domain reads NAGVMQNPRHLVRRRGQEARLRCSPMKGHSHVYWYRQLPEEGLKFMVYLQKENIIDESGMPKERFSAEFPKEGPSILRIQQVVRGDSAAYFCASSPLLPGGGNEQFFGPGTRLTVL.

The chain links TRBV6-5 to TRBJ2-7; TRBD1 matches 8 bases. V gave up 1 base and J gave up 6 bases; unmatched junction bases: 8. CDR1 is MNHEY, CDR2 SVGAGI, per germline. The CDR3 runs 15 residues. For the CDR3, the DNA is TGTGCCAGCAGTTACTTCGGACAGGGTATTGGCGAGCAGTACTTC. It codes for CASSYFGQGIGEQYF.

The chain is built from TRBV7-9 and TRBJ2-1, with D possibly called TRBD1 or TRBD2 (5 bases each). This CDR3 comprises 16 residues. Deletions cut 5 bases from V and 6 bases from J, with 20 bases between. From germline, CDR1 is SEHNR and CDR2 FQNEAQ (reference sequence). The CDR3 DNA is TGTGCCAGCAGCCTCACTGGGGGAGTCCTTGGCAATGAGCAGTTCTTC. It translates to CASSLTGGVLGNEQFF.

This chain connects TRBV6-5 to TRBJ2-3; D is unclear. This CDR3 has 13 residues. Trimming shortened V by 7 bases and J by 4 bases, and 12 bases separated the two germline ends. Per the germline V gene, CDR1 is MNHEY and CDR2 is SVGAGI. The CDR3 loop reads CASTMPGADTQYF. Written as DNA, the CDR3 is TGTGCCAGCACCATGCCCGGAGCAGATACGCAGTATTTT.

This clone was seen only once. The rearrangement links TRBV9 to TRBJ2-2, with D perhaps matching TRBD1 (5 bases). The CDR3 has 12 residues. CDR1 is SGDLS and CDR2 is YYNGEE in the germline V gene. V lost 4 bases, J lost 8 bases, and 9 bases lay in between. CDR3 sequence reads: CASSPHRGELFF. The CDR3 bases are TGTGCCAGCAGCCCCCACAGGGGGGAGCTGTTTTTT.

This clone turned up a few times. V is TRBV12-5 and J is TRBJ2-7; D ambiguous. Germline CDR1 is LGHNT and CDR2 is FRNRAP. Trimming took 4 bases from V and 4 from J, leaving 11 bases between them. This CDR3 region has 13 residues. CDR3 nucleotides: TGTGCTAGTGGTTCCAACGGTCGGTACGAGCAGTACTTC. Its protein product is CASGSNGRYEQYF.

The J gene is TRBJ2-3, the V gene TRBV7-8; D possibly uses TRBD1 or TRBD2 (5 bases each). The CDR3 loop spans 14 amino acids. The germline CDR1 and CDR2 sequences are SGHVS and FQNEAQ. V lost 3 bases, J lost 2 bases, and 9 bases lay in between. Here the CDR3 DNA reads TGTGCCAGCAGCTTGGGACGGACCACAGATACGCAGTATTTT. Protein product: CASSLGRTTDTQYF.

The chain employs TRBV28 and TRBJ2-7, with 7 bases that match TRBD1. Germline loops: CDR1 MDHEN, CDR2 SYDVKM. J lost 3 bases, V lost 7 bases, and 9 bases had no gene match. The CDR3 loop spans 14 amino acids. The CDR3 DNA is TGTGCCAGCATCCCGACAGGGTGGAGCTACGAGCAGTACTTC. Translated: CASIPTGWSYEQYF.

The chain combines TRBV2 with TRBJ2-2; 12 nucleotides agree with TRBD1. Germline CDR1 reads SNHLY; CDR2 reads FYNNEI. The CDR3 has 15 residues. Losses at the gene ends were 6 bases for V and 7 bases for J; bases not matched to a gene: 6. The DNA for the CDR3 is TGTGCCAGCAGCGGGACAGGGGGCAGGGTCGGGGAGCTGTTTTTT. As protein: CASSGTGGRVGELFF.

The chain couples TRBV15 to TRBJ2-7; D perhaps matches TRBD2 (6 bases). V was trimmed by 0 bases and J by 4 bases, leaving 16 bases between them. Germline V CDR1 and CDR2: LNHNV, YYDKDF (reference sequence). The CDR3 extends over 16 amino acids. In DNA, the CDR3 is TGTGCCACCAGCAGAGATCGCGGGATAGGTTCTTACGAGCAGTACTTC. It codes for CATSRDRGIGSYEQYF.

This clone turned up a few times. CDR3 protein: CASSVAGVQETQYF. CDR3 in DNA: TGTGCCAGCAGTGTAGCGGGGGTCCAAGAGACCCAGTACTTC. This chain joins TRBV6-1 and TRBJ2-5; 9 bases are a match to TRBD2. This CDR3 is 14 amino acids long. Unmatched junction bases numbered 1, after V lost 4 bases and J lost 1 base. Germline lookup yields CDR1 MNHNS and CDR2 SASEGT.

There are a few counts of this clone. This sequence joins TRBV12-3 or TRBV12-4 and TRBJ1-2; D gene unclear. CDR3 size: 12 residues. Trimming left V 6 bases short and J 5 bases short, with 10 bases between. The CDR3 here is CASSPPGYGYTF. The CDR3 DNA reads TGTGCCAGCAGCCCCCCGGGGTATGGCTACACCTTC.

This clone was seen a handful of times. V is TRBV7-6 and J is TRBJ1-2; 11 bases map to TRBD1. After removal of 4 bases from V and 5 bases from J, the junction contained 6 bases not matched to a gene. CDR3 length: 15 amino acids. CDR1 is SGHVS and CDR2 is FNYEAQ in the germline V gene. CDR3 region: CASSSGQGARYGYTF. DNA of the CDR3: TGTGCCAGCAGCTCAGGACAGGGGGCGAGATATGGCTACACCTTC.